The clone carrying this TCR beta chain turned up a few times. The target antigen is unknown. TCRdb reanalysed the 5' RACE reads using MiXCR and keeps one entry per CDR3 protein. This table holds approximately 300,000 distinct CDR3 sequences, 15% to 20% found once. The data were obtained in a study of T-cell memory formation after mild COVID-19. Turning to the study itself: Clustering of TCRs was largely donor specific.

Study-wide results and caveats: The CD4+ clones that contracted clustered mainly within CM and EM, and the CD8+ clones concentrated in EMRA. Some SARS-CoV-2-responding clones were already detected in memory before infection.

Trimming shortened V by 3 bases and J by 4 bases, and 12 bases separated the two germline ends. In germline, CDR1 is WSHSY, CDR2 SAAADI. The CDR3 is made up of 14 amino acids. The chain uses TRBV10-2 and TRBJ1-1; D unclear. This TCR came from a man between 18 and 29 years old who had mild COVID-19 (a few samples of this study predate the infection). Cell type and time point are not known. Sequenced input: PBMCs or a T cell subset sorted from them (not recorded which). The CDR3 DNA follows: TGCGCCAGCAGTGATTGGTTAGAGGCCACTGAAGCTTTCTTT. Its protein is CASSDWLEATEAFF.